Below, 13 T cell receptor beta chains from the same sample are listed, as sequenced in a study of blood T cell repertoires in COVID-19 (TCRdb year 2020). Receptor libraries were prepared by the immunoSEQ multiplex PCR assay. Not all clones reach the TCRdb copy of this immuneACCESS table, which keeps in-frame sequences only. Checked studies attribute under half of the gap to unresolved V genes and leave the rest unexplained. The sample data list around 86,000 clones, and under 85% of these were observed just once. The top ten clonotypes cover approximately 28% of the sample. Sequencing was done on a sample of peripheral blood. The receptors originated from a woman of 80 years or more with acute or convalescent COVID-19.

The J gene is TRBJ2-5, the V gene TRBV5-1; possible D gene TRBD2, 5 bases. CDR3 size: 14 residues. The germline V gene has CDR1 SGHRS and CDR2 YFSETQ. V lost 0 bases and J 2 bases, leaving 8 bases between the germline ends. CDR3 residues: CASSLVRGQETQYF. The DNA for the CDR3 is TGCGCCAGCAGCTTGGTTCGGGGACAAGAGACCCAGTACTTC.

V gene TRBV12-3 or TRBV12-4 combines with J gene TRBJ2-1; 7 positions agree with TRBD1. J was trimmed by 5 bases and V by 6 bases; bases with no gene match: 4. CDR3 length: 13 residues. The CDR3 sequence is CASRGQINNEQFF. CDR3 coding DNA: TGTGCCAGCAGGGGACAGATCAACAATGAGCAGTTCTTC.

The gene calls are TRBV2 and TRBJ1-1; D possibly corresponds to TRBD1 (5 bases). Germline V gene data show CDR1 as SNHLY and CDR2 as FYNNEI. The CDR3 length is 12 residues. Trimming cost V 2 bases and J 13 bases, with 14 bases left between them. The DNA for the CDR3 is TGTGCCAGCAGTGAACAGCCAGGGTTAGTTTTCTTT. It is translated as CASSEQPGLVFF.

On this clone: The sample contains more than one DNA sequence encoding this CDR3. DNA for the CDR3: TGTGCCAGCTCGCCGGGACTTGTTTCCTACGAGCAGTACTTC. Its protein product is CASSPGLVSYEQYF. The chain uses TRBV18 and TRBJ2-7; D is perhaps TRBD2 (6 bases). The CDR3 contains 14 residues. V was cut by 6 bases and J by 1 base, with 13 bases left in between. Germline CDR1 is KGHSH and CDR2 is LQKENI.

The chain carries TRBV19 and TRBJ2-1; D ambiguous. This CDR3 is 16 amino acids long. V lost 3 bases and J 0 bases, leaving 12 bases between the germline ends. The germline V gene encodes CDR1 LNHDA and CDR2 SQIVND (reference sequence). The CDR3 sequence: CASSIQARSSYNEQFF. The CDR3 DNA is TGTGCCAGTAGTATTCAAGCACGGAGCTCCTACAATGAGCAGTTCTTC.

The gene calls are TRBV14 and TRBJ2-2; the D is unclear. Trimming took off 1 base at V and 2 bases at J, with 8 bases between the two ends. Germline values: CDR1 SGHDN, CDR2 FVKESK. This CDR3 region has 15 residues. DNA of the CDR3: TGTGCCAGCAGCCAAGTTCGAGCAAACACCGGGGAGCTGTTTTTT. Translated: CASSQVRANTGELFF.

The chain is built from TRBV3-1 (or the pseudogene TRBV3-2) and TRBJ2-7; 11 bases are shared with TRBD1. CDR3 length equals 14 residues. Germline CDR1 and CDR2: LGHDT and YNNKEL (reference sequence). J was trimmed by 7 bases and V by 4 bases; bases with no gene match: 6. CDR3 loop: CASSPGQGAREQYF. The DNA of the CDR3 is TGTGCCAGCAGCCCTGGACAGGGGGCGCGGGAGCAGTACTTC.

This clone was recorded once. The V and J genes are TRBV7-2 and TRBJ2-2, with 15 bases lining up with TRBD2. Losses at the gene ends were 6 bases for V and 4 bases for J; bases not matched to a gene: 3. The length of the CDR3 is 16 residues. Germline V gives CDR1 SGHTA, CDR2 FQGNSA. CDR3 amino acids: CASRWTSGRGTGELFF. DNA for the CDR3: TGTGCCAGCAGGTGGACTAGCGGGAGGGGCACCGGGGAGCTGTTTTTT.

This chain uses TRBV18 with TRBJ2-3; the D is unclear. V gave up 2 bases and J gave up 2 bases, with 8 bases separating them. The germline gives CDR1 KGHSH, CDR2 LQKENI. CDR3 length equals 14 residues. The CDR3 nucleotides are TGTGCCAGCTCACCAGACAAAATCACAGATACGCAGTATTTT. This translates into CASSPDKITDTQYF.

The rearrangement links TRBV10-1 to TRBJ2-1, with TRBD2 matching 10 bases. The CDR3 totals 15 residues. The ends lost 0 bases at V and 11 bases at J; junction bases unmatched: 7. Germline V gives CDR1 WNHNN, CDR2 SYGVQD (reference sequence). The CDR3 DNA is TGCGCCAGCAGTGAGTCGCTGCTAGCGGGAGAAAAGCAGTTCTTC. It translates to CASSESLLAGEKQFF.

The V gene is TRBV18, the J gene TRBJ2-3, with D maybe TRBD1 (5 bases). The germline V and J ends were trimmed by 3 bases and 1 base, with 14 bases remaining between them. The CDR3 consists of 16 residues. Germline loops: CDR1 KGHSH, CDR2 LQKENI. CDR3 protein: CASSPSQGRGTDTQYF. The CDR3 bases are TGTGCCAGCTCACCGAGCCAGGGAAGGGGCACAGATACGCAGTATTTT.

This clone was seen only once. The rearrangement joins TRBV7-2 to TRBJ2-7; TRBD1 agrees at 12 bases. CDR1 SGHTA and CDR2 FQGNSA come from the germline V gene. The CDR3 consists of 15 residues. V dropped 4 bases and J dropped 6; count of bases not matched to a gene: 7. DNA of the CDR3: TGTGCCAGCAGCTCTCAGGGACAGGGGGCATCCGAGCAGTACTTC. This encodes CASSSQGQGASEQYF.

This clone was seen more than once but under ten times. V and J are TRBV19 and TRBJ1-1; D may be TRBD1 (5 bases). The V gene lost 3 bases and the J gene lost 5 bases, with 16 bases spanning the gap. CDR1 LNHDA and CDR2 SQIVND come from the germline V gene (reference sequence). This CDR3 is 15 amino acids long. The CDR3 protein is CASSMARGGGTEAFF. The CDR3 nucleotides are TGTGCCAGTAGTATGGCCCGGGGGGGAGGGACTGAAGCTTTCTTT.